The present T cell receptor beta chain was sequenced within a study of T cell responses to AZD1222 COVID-19 vaccine. Only in-frame clones appear in the TCRdb table, and some are missing; sequencing was by immunoSEQ multiplex PCR. The table lists 100,000 to 150,000 clones, about nine tenths of them singletons. This specimen was peripheral blood, taken on day 0 of AZD1222 vaccination. This clonotype was obtained from an adult in good health.

The DNA for the CDR3 is TGTGCCAGCAGCGCTTGGGACAGGGTGACTGAGCAGTTCTTC. Encoded protein: CASSAWDRVTEQFF. The chain joins TRBV9 to TRBJ2-1; 9 bases align to TRBD1. V was clipped by 3 bases and J by 9 bases; unmatched bases: 7. Germline V gene data show CDR1 as SGDLS and CDR2 as YYNGEE. The CDR3 consists of 14 residues.